These 21 T cell receptor beta chains originate from one sample sequenced in a study of cytomegalovirus exposure and HLA in healthy donors. Profiled with immunoSEQ multiplex PCR; TCRdb holds only in-frame clones, not every one. Of roughly 52,000 clones in the sample, 85% to 95% were seen once. Sequenced sample: PBMCs. The receptors here all came from a woman aged 18-35 years in good health and CMV-seropositive.

This rearrangement joins TRBV7-6 to TRBJ2-3, with a weak D call TRBD1 (5 bases). The length of the CDR3 is 16 residues. Trimming removed 5 bases from V and 2 bases from J, with 17 bases in between. CDR1 and CDR2 from the germline V gene are SGHVS and FNYEAQ. The DNA of the CDR3 is TGTGCCAGCAGCCCAGGGCCTCCCCTCTTCACAGATACGCAGTATTTT. Amino acids: CASSPGPPLFTDTQYF.

This chain links TRBV27 with TRBJ2-1; 7 bases map to TRBD2. V trimming: 1 base; J trimming: 4 bases; junction bases outside the gene matches: 4. The CDR3 length is 15 residues. The germline V gene encodes CDR1 MNHEY and CDR2 SMNVEV (reference sequence). In DNA form, the CDR3 reads TGTGCCAGCAGTTTATTCAGGGAGGGGTACAATGAGCAGTTCTTC. It is translated as CASSLFREGYNEQFF.

The V call is TRBV2, the J call TRBJ1-1, with 11 bases identical to TRBD1. Germline values: CDR1 SNHLY, CDR2 FYNNEI. This CDR3 has 16 amino acids. Losses at the gene ends were 2 bases for V and 2 bases for J; bases not matched to a gene: 4. The CDR3 protein is CASSERDRGVNTEAFF. CDR3 coding DNA: TGTGCCAGCAGTGAACGGGACAGGGGGGTAAACACTGAAGCTTTCTTT.

The V and J genes are TRBV4-2 and TRBJ1-5; unclear D gene. Trimming took off 3 bases at V and 1 base at J, with 10 bases between the two ends. The V gene's germline CDR1 is LGHNA and CDR2 YNFKEQ. This CDR3 spans 15 amino acids. The CDR3 DNA is TGTGCCAGCAGCCAGATGCCGGGGAGCAATCAGCCCCAGCATTTT. Its translation: CASSQMPGSNQPQHF.

This rearrangement joins TRBV7-9 to TRBJ2-7; TRBD2 aligns across 7 bases. Germline V gene data show CDR1 as SEHNR and CDR2 as FQNEAQ (reference sequence). CDR3 size: 12 residues. J gave up 6 bases and V 11 bases, and 10 bases lay outside the gene matches. The CDR3 region is CAGGDVSAEQYF. CDR3 DNA sequence: TGTGCCGGGGGGGATGTCTCAGCCGAGCAGTACTTC.

The rearrangement uses TRBV14 and TRBJ1-2, with D unresolved. CDR1 SGHDN and CDR2 FVKESK come from the germline V gene. This CDR3 has 13 residues. V lost 1 base and J lost 4, with 7 bases in between. CDR3 nucleotides: TGTGCCAGCAGCCAAGGAGCGGGCTATGGCTACACCTTC. Protein product: CASSQGAGYGYTF.

In DNA form, the CDR3 reads TGCGCCAGCAGCCAAGATACTGCGGGGCTAGGTGGCTACACCTTC. Translating gives CASSQDTAGLGGYTF. The chain carries TRBV4-1 and TRBJ1-2; possible D gene TRBD1, 5 bases. In germline, CDR1 is MGHRA, CDR2 YSYEKL. The CDR3 is 15 amino acids. Trimming removed 0 bases from V and 7 bases from J, with 15 bases in between.

V and J are TRBV5-6 and TRBJ1-2; no clear D. The CDR3 is made up of 14 amino acids. V was pared by 0 bases and J by 2 bases, with 8 bases between. Germline CDR1 and CDR2: SGHDT and YYEEEE. CDR3 region: CASSLGSVNYGYTF. The CDR3 coding sequence is TGTGCCAGCAGCTTGGGGTCAGTCAACTATGGCTACACCTTC.

This clone was found once. The rearrangement links TRBV9 to TRBJ2-1, with 9 bases fitting TRBD2. The V segment lost 0 bases and the J segment 6 bases; nucleotides outside the gene matches: 4. The CDR3 contains 15 residues. Germline V gives CDR1 SGDLS, CDR2 YYNGEE. DNA of the CDR3: TGTGCCAGCAGCGTAGTCGGCGGGGGGGCCAATGAGCAGTTCTTC. This gives the protein CASSVVGGGANEQFF. Combining the CDR3 with reference TRBV9 and TRBJ2-1 gives the whole variable domain DSGVTQTPKHLITATGQRVTLRCSPRSGDLSVYWYQQSLDQGLQFLIQYYNGEERAKGNILERFSAQQFPDLHSELNLSSLELGDSALYFCASSVVGGGANEQFFGPGTRLTVL.

This chain connects TRBV7-2 to TRBJ1-2, with D possibly being TRBD1 (5 bases). Germline V gene data show CDR1 as SGHTA and CDR2 as FQGNSA. The CDR3 length is 15 residues. V was shortened by 4 bases and J by 5 bases, with 17 bases between the two germline ends. The CDR3, as DNA: TGTGCCAGCAGCTCCCGGGGGAATCGCACTTATGGCTACACCTTC. Its translation: CASSSRGNRTYGYTF.

This chain links TRBV11-3 with TRBJ2-7, with 11 positions matching TRBD1. CDR1 is SGHNT and CDR2 is YENEEA in the germline V gene. V was pared by 2 bases and J by 3 bases, with 3 bases of the junction left unmatched. CDR3 length: 15 residues. The CDR3 sequence: CASSLRGTGGYEQYF. The CDR3 region has the DNA TGTGCCAGCAGCTTACGGGGGACAGGGGGCTACGAGCAGTACTTC.

The V gene is TRBV5-1, the J gene TRBJ2-3, with TRBD1 matching 8 bases. Trimming removed 3 bases from V and 2 bases from J; junction bases left unmatched: 14. Germline V gene sequence: CDR1 SGHRS, CDR2 YFSETQ. This CDR3 spans 18 amino acids. The CDR3 reads CASSSVPGQEAPTDTQYF. The CDR3, as DNA: TGCGCCAGCAGCTCGGTCCCGGGACAGGAAGCACCCACAGATACGCAGTATTTT.

The chain carries TRBV11-2 and TRBJ2-7; 7 positions agree with TRBD2. The CDR3 spans 14 residues. Germline loops: CDR1 SGHAT, CDR2 FQNNGV. V lost 5 bases, J lost 6 bases, and 10 bases stayed unmatched. CDR3 coding DNA: TGTGCCAGCAGCCCTTGGACTAGAAGGGGCGAGCAGTACTTC. Translation: CASSPWTRRGEQYF. The whole variable domain, filled in from reference TRBV11-2 and TRBJ2-7, reads EAGVAQSPRYKIIEKRQSVAFWCNPISGHATLYWYQQILGQGPKLLIQFQNNGVVDDSQLPKDRFSAERLKGVDSTLKIQPAKLEDSAVYLCASSPWTRRGEQYFGPGTRLTVT.

This chain links TRBV9 with TRBJ1-1; D might be TRBD1 (5 bases). The CDR3 sequence is 14 residues long. Germline loops: CDR1 SGDLS, CDR2 YYNGEE. Between the trimmed V and J ends, which lost 1 base and 5 bases, there was a span of 12 bases. As DNA, the CDR3 is TGTGCCAGCAGCGTATACGGGGGAGGGACTGAAGCTTTCTTT. This codes for CASSVYGGGTEAFF.

The V and J genes are TRBV7-2 and TRBJ2-3, with TRBD1 matching over 8 bases. Unmatched junction bases numbered 2, after V lost 3 bases and J lost 9 bases. CDR1 and CDR2 (germline): SGHTA, FQGNSA. CDR3 length: 12 residues. The CDR3 DNA reads TGTGCCAGCAGCTTGGGACAGGCGACGCAGTATTTT. It codes for CASSLGQATQYF.

CDR3 region: CASWGDRGTGELFF. CDR3 DNA sequence: TGTGCCAGCTGGGGAGATAGAGGCACCGGGGAGCTGTTTTTT. This chain links TRBV6-1 with TRBJ2-2; weak D call: TRBD2 (5 bases). V dropped 8 bases and J dropped 4 bases, with 14 bases sitting between them. Germline assignment: CDR1 MNHNS and CDR2 SASEGT. The CDR3 totals 14 residues.

The chain couples TRBV4-1 to TRBJ2-5; 7 bases are a match to TRBD2. The CDR3 is 14 amino acids. CDR1 and CDR2 (germline): MGHRA, YSYEKL. Trimming removed 3 bases from V and 5 bases from J; junction bases left unmatched: 6. The CDR3, as DNA: TGCGCCAGCAGCCATGGAAGCGGGGTTGAGACCCAGTACTTC. Its translation is CASSHGSGVETQYF.

This clone was seen more than once but under ten times. This sequence joins TRBV9 and TRBJ1-2; 9 bases map to TRBD1. Trimming at V came to 3 bases and at J to 2 bases, leaving 11 bases not matched to a gene. CDR1 SGDLS and CDR2 YYNGEE come from the germline V gene. The CDR3 runs to 17 residues. The CDR3 loop is CASSARPDRGTNYGYTF. In DNA form, the CDR3 reads TGTGCCAGCAGCGCCCGACCGGACAGGGGAACAAACTATGGCTACACCTTC.

This chain uses TRBV4-3 with TRBJ1-1; D is unclear. The V end lost 0 bases, the J end lost 1 base, and 6 bases lay between the germline ends. The length of the CDR3 is 14 residues. From germline, CDR1 is LGHNA and CDR2 YSLEER. The CDR3 is CASSQEEGNTEAFF. The CDR3 DNA reads TGCGCCAGCAGCCAAGAGGAGGGGAACACTGAAGCTTTCTTT.

The chain combines TRBV27 with TRBJ1-4; TRBD1 aligns across 8 bases. Germline V CDR1 and CDR2: MNHEY, SMNVEV (reference sequence). The V and J ends lost 6 bases and 5 bases, in that order; junction bases with no gene match: 5. There are 14 residues in the CDR3. This CDR3 is CASSSTGGNEKLFF. The CDR3 coding sequence is TGTGCCAGCAGCTCCACAGGGGGGAATGAAAAACTGTTTTTT.

CDR3 region: CSVEDRTNYGYTF. DNA of the CDR3: TGCAGCGTTGAAGACAGGACTAACTATGGCTACACCTTC. The rearrangement links TRBV29-1 to TRBJ1-2; D unresolved. Germline V gene data show CDR1 as SQVTM and CDR2 as ANQGSEA. The CDR3 sequence is 13 residues long. Trimming pared 0 bases from V and 0 bases from J, leaving 5 bases between.